This TCR beta chain was identified during a study of shared clonotypes between healthy human individuals. Libraries were prepared by immunoSEQ multiplex PCR; TCRdb keeps only in-frame clonotypes and omits some of them. The profile shows roughly 2.2 million clones, 85% to 95% of them singletons. The V end was cut by 7 bases, the J end by 1 base, with 14 bases between. The CDR3 covers 14 residues. Germline CDR1 reads SGHRS; CDR2 reads YFSETQ. The clonotype comes from a man younger than 30 in good health. Some clones in this sample may be carry-over from other donors' samples. The sample was naive CD4+ T cells from PBMCs. Indicated subset: CD45RA+ positively selected. The rearrangement links TRBV5-1 to TRBJ1-1; D remains unclear. DNA of the CDR3: TGCGCCAGCGGACCCACCCGGGGGAACACTGAAGCTTTCTTT. Translation gives CASGPTRGNTEAFF.